The 20 T cell receptor beta chains below were found in one sample sequenced in a study of blood T cell repertoires in COVID-19. Generated by immunoSEQ multiplex PCR, the TCRdb table keeps only in-frame clones and is missing some. The repertoire holds about 190,000 clones, with about nine tenths as singletons. Sequenced: peripheral blood. These TCRs come from a young man with acute or convalescent COVID-19.

The chain's CDR3 is CAIGTGANTEAFF. In nucleotides, the CDR3 is TGTGCCATCGGGACAGGGGCGAACACTGAAGCTTTCTTT. The chain is built from TRBV10-3 and TRBJ1-1; 10 bases are a match to TRBD1. CDR3 length: 13 residues. Germline values: CDR1 ENHRY, CDR2 SYGVKD. The J segment lost 1 base and the V segment lost 8 bases, leaving 1 base of the junction unmatched.

The genes are TRBV18 and TRBJ1-1, with D unresolved. This CDR3 is built from 16 residues. Trimming took 1 base from V and 0 from J, leaving 12 bases between them. Germline CDR1 is KGHSH and CDR2 is LQKENI. The CDR3 loop is CASSPRRAGMNTEAFF. CDR3 nucleotides: TGTGCCAGCTCACCACGGAGGGCAGGAATGAACACTGAAGCTTTCTTT.

The rearrangement joins TRBV30 to TRBJ2-2; 9 bases are shared with TRBD1. V shed 2 bases, J shed 6 bases, and the junction held 1 base outside the gene matches. Germline V gives CDR1 GTSNPN, CDR2 SVGIG (reference sequence). This CDR3 comprises 13 residues. Written as DNA, the CDR3 is TGTGCCTGGAGTAGACAGGGGGCCGGGGAGCTGTTTTTT. Its translation: CAWSRQGAGELFF.

The V gene is TRBV7-9, the J gene TRBJ1-4; D is ambiguous. The CDR3 length is 14 residues. The germline gives CDR1 SEHNR, CDR2 FQNEAQ (reference sequence). With 5 bases removed from V and 4 bases from J, the gap between germline ends came to 11 bases. The CDR3 DNA sequence: TGTGCCAGCAGCCACAGCGGAAGTAATGAAAAACTGTTTTTT. It is translated as CASSHSGSNEKLFF.

This chain uses TRBV5-1 with TRBJ1-4; D is unclear. V was pared by 4 bases and J by 4 bases, with 17 bases between. This CDR3 has 16 amino acids. Per germline, CDR1 SGHRS and CDR2 YFSETQ. This CDR3 is CASSLPTPAGNEKLFF. For the CDR3, the DNA is TGCGCCAGCAGCCTCCCCACGCCCGCCGGTAATGAAAAACTGTTTTTT.

The J gene is TRBJ1-5, the V gene TRBV28; 7 bases align to TRBD1. Germline V gene sequence: CDR1 MDHEN, CDR2 SYDVKM. This CDR3 has 15 amino acids. The ends lost 6 bases at V and 5 bases at J; junction bases unmatched: 10. The CDR3, as DNA: TGTGCCAGCAGCACTAAGTTACAGGGGCATCAGCCCCAGCATTTT. Translated, it gives CASSTKLQGHQPQHF.

This chain links TRBV7-9 with TRBJ1-2; TRBD1 matches at 9 bases. The germline CDR1 and CDR2 sequences are SEHNR and FQNEAQ (reference sequence). V shed 5 bases, J shed 7 bases, and the junction held 5 bases outside the gene matches. The CDR3 contains 13 residues. The CDR3 DNA follows: TGTGCCAGCAGCCCGACAGGGGGGACTGGCTACACCTTC. As protein: CASSPTGGTGYTF.

This clone was counted between two and nine times. The J gene is TRBJ1-2, the V gene TRBV5-6; D not certain. The CDR3 extends over 14 amino acids. Trimming pared 6 bases from V and 4 bases from J, leaving 16 bases between. Germline V CDR1 and CDR2: SGHDT, YYEEEE. CDR3 bases: TGTGCCAGCATCGGGTCAGACGTAGCCTATGGCTACACCTTC. Translating it yields CASIGSDVAYGYTF.

The rearrangement joins TRBV30 to TRBJ1-5; D is undetermined. V lost 0 bases to trimming and J lost 4 bases, with 7 bases between them. CDR1 and CDR2 from the germline V gene are GTSNPN and SVGIG (reference sequence). The CDR3 runs to 13 residues. Written as DNA, the CDR3 is TGTGCCTGGAGTGTACAATGGAATCAGCCCCAGCATTTT. Amino acids: CAWSVQWNQPQHF.

The V and J genes are TRBV19 and TRBJ1-1; TRBD1 aligns across 8 bases. The CDR3 totals 15 residues. Germline CDR1 is LNHDA and CDR2 is SQIVND (reference sequence). The ends lost 6 bases at V and 2 bases at J; junction bases unmatched: 8. The chain's CDR3 is CASSLTGAGNTEAFF. CDR3 coding DNA: TGTGCCAGTAGCCTGACAGGGGCGGGAAACACTGAAGCTTTCTTT.

This chain connects TRBV2 to TRBJ1-2; 7 bases match TRBD1. The CDR3 totals 16 residues. The V and J ends lost 1 base and 0 bases, in that order; junction bases with no gene match: 5. Germline V gene data show CDR1 as SNHLY and CDR2 as FYNNEI. The CDR3 sequence: CASSEEGAAANYGYTF. DNA of the CDR3: TGTGCCAGCAGTGAAGAGGGGGCAGCGGCTAACTATGGCTACACCTTC.

The chain has TRBV5-1 and TRBJ2-7, with 8 bases lining up with TRBD2. CDR1 is SGHRS, CDR2 YFSETQ, per germline. The CDR3 runs to 13 residues. The V and J ends lost 4 bases and 9 bases, in that order; junction bases with no gene match: 9. The DNA of the CDR3 is TGCGCCAGCAGCGAGATAGCGGGGATGATGCAGTACTTC. Protein product: CASSEIAGMMQYF.

This sequence joins TRBV14 and TRBJ1-2, with 8 bases that match TRBD1. Germline V gene lookup returns CDR1 SGHDN and CDR2 FVKESK. After removal of 2 bases from V and 4 bases from J, the junction contained 12 bases not matched to a gene. This CDR3 is built from 17 residues. Here the CDR3 DNA reads TGTGCCAGCAGCCAAAGGACAGGGTCAACCCTTGGCTATGGCTACACCTTC. Translation: CASSQRTGSTLGYGYTF.

The chain joins TRBV27 to TRBJ2-3, with D possibly matching TRBD2 (6 bases). Trimming shortened V by 2 bases and J by 2 bases, and 14 bases separated the two germline ends. The CDR3 extends over 16 amino acids. Per germline, CDR1 MNHEY and CDR2 SMNVEV (reference sequence). The CDR3 bases are TGTGCCAGCAGTTTAGATTATAGCGGAGTCACAGATACGCAGTATTTT. It is translated as CASSLDYSGVTDTQYF.

The chain uses TRBV20-1 and TRBJ1-1; D remains ambiguous. The V gene lost 3 bases and the J gene lost 6 bases, with 8 bases spanning the gap. The germline V gene has CDR1 DFQATT and CDR2 SNEGSKA (reference sequence). CDR3 length: 11 residues. The CDR3 region is CSASARAEAFF. The CDR3 DNA sequence: TGCAGTGCTAGTGCGAGGGCTGAAGCTTTCTTT.

V is TRBV2 and J is TRBJ1-5, with TRBD1 matching 9 bases. With V trimmed by 10 bases and J by 9 bases, 7 bases remained unmatched. Germline V gives CDR1 SNHLY, CDR2 FYNNEI. CDR3 size: 12 residues. Written as DNA, the CDR3 is TGTGCCACAGGACAGGGGAGGTTGCCCCAGCATTTT. The encoded protein is CATGQGRLPQHF.

This clone was seen more than once but under ten times. This sequence joins TRBV28 and TRBJ1-1; 7 bases agree with TRBD1. Germline V gives CDR1 MDHEN, CDR2 SYDVKM. V shed 6 bases, J shed 8 bases, and the junction held 6 bases outside the gene matches. This CDR3 is built from 12 residues. CDR3 residues: CASSGSGQEAFF. The DNA for the CDR3 is TGTGCCAGCAGCGGGTCGGGACAGGAAGCTTTCTTT.

The chain has TRBV4-1 and TRBJ2-7; weak D call: TRBD2 (6 bases). Per germline, CDR1 MGHRA and CDR2 YSYEKL. The CDR3 consists of 16 residues. The ends were cut back, 0 bases at V and 0 bases at J, with 12 bases in the middle. For the CDR3, the DNA is TGCGCCAGCAGCCAAGATCCTAGCGATTACTCCTACGAGCAGTACTTC. Protein sequence: CASSQDPSDYSYEQYF.

The chain is built from TRBV29-1 and TRBJ1-2, with TRBD1 matching over 10 bases. This CDR3 comprises 12 residues. J lost 9 bases, V lost 6 bases, and 7 bases had no gene match. CDR1 is SQVTM and CDR2 is ANQGSEA in the germline V gene. The CDR3 DNA reads as TGCAGCGTCCGCCGACAGGGGGCGAGCTACACCTTC. The encoded protein is CSVRRQGASYTF.

This sequence joins TRBV2 and TRBJ2-3; 12 bases agree with TRBD2. Germline CDR1 SNHLY, CDR2 FYNNEI. CDR3 size: 17 residues. With 2 bases clipped from V and 9 bases from J, the junction kept 12 bases outside the gene matches. The CDR3 sequence: CASSESSGGAVFGTQYF. As DNA, the CDR3 is TGTGCCAGCAGTGAATCTAGCGGGGGGGCCGTATTTGGCACGCAGTATTTT. Drawing the rest from reference TRBV2 and TRBJ2-3, the complete variable domain is EPEVTQTPSHQVTQMGQEVILRCVPISNHLYFYWYRQILGQKVEFLVSFYNNEISEKSEIFDDQFSVERPDGSNFTLKIRSTKLEDSAMYFCASSESSGGAVFGTQYFGPGTRLTVL.